Listed below are T cell receptor beta chains from one sample, sequenced in a study of CD8 T cells in ankylosing spondylitis. TCRdb passed the 5' RACE reads through MiXCR, listing each CDR3 protein once. The sample holds 450,000 or so distinct CDR3 sequences; roughly 26% are singletons and the top ten take 0.75% to 0.9%. Specimen: blood, either unsorted or a sorted T cell fraction (not recorded which). The receptors shown here come from a male donor with ankylosing spondylitis. Both conserved end residues are part of each CDR3. The D gene is left open where the match is weak. The size entry is marked missing in some rows and otherwise reads once, few, many or a size class.

DNA: TGTGCCAGCAGCGCCCGAGGGGTTTGGGATGAGCAGTTCTTC; CDR3: CASSARGVWDEQFF; size: few; V: TRBV9; D: .; J: TRBJ2-1
DNA: TGTGCCAGCAGCGTAGAAGGGGGGTACAATGAGCAGTTCTTC; CDR3: CASSVEGGYNEQFF; size: few; V: TRBV9; D: .; J: TRBJ2-1
DNA: TGCAGTGCCGGACGGGGAGATACGCAGTATTTT; CDR3: CSAGRGDTQYF; size: few; V: TRBV20-1; D: .; J: TRBJ2-3
DNA: TGCAGTGCTGAAGGGATAGCGGGGAAATACAATGAGCAGTTCTTC; CDR3: CSAEGIAGKYNEQFF; size: .; V: TRBV20-1; D: TRBD2; J: TRBJ2-1
DNA: TGTGCCACCAGTGGCACCGACAGGGGGCTAGAGACCCAGTACTTC; CDR3: CATSGTDRGLETQYF; size: many; V: TRBV24-1; D: TRBD1; J: TRBJ2-5
DNA: TGCAGCGTTGAAGATGGGCGTTCTGGAAACACCATATATTTT; CDR3: CSVEDGRSGNTIYF; size: .; V: TRBV29-1; D: .; J: TRBJ1-3
DNA: TGTGCCAGCAGTTACTCGAGGGGTAGCCGGGGGGATTTCTTT; CDR3: CASSYSRGSRGDFF; size: few; V: TRBV6-5; D: .; J: TRBJ1-1
DNA: TGTGCCAGTAGCGTTCCAGGGTTCAGTGAGCAGTTCTTC; CDR3: CASSVPGFSEQFF; size: .; V: TRBV19; D: .; J: TRBJ2-1
DNA: TGTGCCACCAGTGATACCGGACTAGCGGGAGATGGAGAGACCCAGTACTTC; CDR3: CATSDTGLAGDGETQYF; size: .; V: TRBV24-1; D: TRBD2; J: TRBJ2-5
DNA: TGTGCCAGCAGCTTATCGGGCAGCCCCACAGATACGCAGTATTTT; CDR3: CASSLSGSPTDTQYF; size: few; V: TRBV7-6; D: .; J: TRBJ2-3
DNA: TGTGCCAGCAGTTGGTCCGAGACTAGCGGAACAGATACGCAGTATTTT; CDR3: CASSWSETSGTDTQYF; size: .; V: TRBV6-2/TRBV6-3; D: TRBD2; J: TRBJ2-3
DNA: TGCGCCAGCACGCCGGAATTGGGTGGCGAGACCCAGTACTTC; CDR3: CASTPELGGETQYF; size: few; V: TRBV5-1; D: .; J: TRBJ2-5
DNA: TGTGCCACCAGTGGTTCTAGCGGGGGATACAATGAGCAGTTCTTC; CDR3: CATSGSSGGYNEQFF; size: .; V: TRBV15; D: TRBD2; J: TRBJ2-1
DNA: TGCAGTGCTACCGGACTAGCGAACACAGATACGCAGTATTTT; CDR3: CSATGLANTDTQYF; size: few; V: TRBV20-1; D: TRBD2; J: TRBJ2-3
DNA: TGCGCCAGCAGCCCCAATCGGGGGGCTACCGGGGAGCTGTTTTTT; CDR3: CASSPNRGATGELFF; size: few; V: TRBV5-1; D: .; J: TRBJ2-2
DNA: TGCAGCCATGGACAGGAAGAGACCCAGTACTTC; CDR3: CSHGQEETQYF; size: few; V: TRBV29-1; D: TRBD1; J: TRBJ2-5
DNA: TGTGCCAGCAGCTTAGGGGGCCCCATTGGCTCCTACGAGCAGTACTTC; CDR3: CASSLGGPIGSYEQYF; size: .; V: TRBV7-9; D: .; J: TRBJ2-7
DNA: TGCAGTGCTAGAGATCGGGGGGGTTGGAATGAGCAGTTCTTC; CDR3: CSARDRGGWNEQFF; size: .; V: TRBV20-1; D: TRBD2; J: TRBJ2-1
DNA: TGTGCCAGCAGTTCGGACAGGCTGAACACCGGGGAGCTGTTTTTT; CDR3: CASSSDRLNTGELFF; size: few; V: TRBV6-5; D: TRBD1; J: TRBJ2-2
DNA: TGTGCCATCAGTGAGGGGAACAGGTTATATGGCTACACCTTC; CDR3: CAISEGNRLYGYTF; size: few; V: TRBV10-3; D: .; J: TRBJ1-2
DNA: TGCAGTGCTAGATCGTCCCCGGACAGAGGTCCTTATGGCTACACCTTC; CDR3: CSARSSPDRGPYGYTF; size: .; V: TRBV20-1; D: .; J: TRBJ1-2
DNA: TGTGCCATCAGTGAGCGGAGCGGCAGCCAAGAGACCCAGTACTTC; CDR3: CAISERSGSQETQYF; size: few; V: TRBV10-3; D: .; J: TRBJ2-5
DNA: TGTGCCAGCGGAACAGGGCCAGGTGGTGAAAAACTGTTTTTT; CDR3: CASGTGPGGEKLFF; size: few; V: TRBV2; D: .; J: TRBJ1-4
DNA: TGTGCCAGCAGTCCCGGGACAGGGACCGCTGAAGCTTTCTTT; CDR3: CASSPGTGTAEAFF; size: many; V: TRBV12-3/TRBV12-4; D: TRBD1; J: TRBJ1-1
DNA: TGTGCCAGCAGCCCTATAGACGGGGTAAGCCCCGACTATGGCTACACCTTC; CDR3: CASSPIDGVSPDYGYTF; size: .; V: TRBV7-2; D: .; J: TRBJ1-2
DNA: TGTGCCAGCAGTTACGGCGGGAGGGCCACAGATACGCAGTATTTT; CDR3: CASSYGGRATDTQYF; size: .; V: TRBV5-6; D: TRBD2; J: TRBJ2-3
DNA: TGTGCCAGCAGCCCAGACAGAGAAGAAAAACTGTTTTTT; CDR3: CASSPDREEKLFF; size: .; V: TRBV11-2; D: .; J: TRBJ1-4
DNA: TGCGCCAGCAGCTTGGCGGGGTACGGACCAAGAGGGTTCTCCTACGAGCAGTACTTC; CDR3: CASSLAGYGPRGFSYEQYF; size: few; V: TRBV5-1; D: .; J: TRBJ2-7